These 21 T cell receptor beta chains share one sample of origin, sequenced in a study of T cells after posttransplantation cyclophosphamide. Produced via immunoSEQ multiplex PCR; TCRdb's table is partial and in-frame only. The table includes 5,000 or so clones, around 60% detected once. The sequenced sample was memory CD8+ T cells sorted from blood. These receptors came from a woman between 55 and 75 years old in good health, CMV-negative, and a related stem cell transplant donor.

The rearrangement joins TRBV5-4 to TRBJ1-2; D possibly corresponds to TRBD1 (6 bases). V lost 0 bases, J lost 7 bases, and 13 bases lay in between. CDR3 length equals 14 residues. Germline CDR1 SGHNT, CDR2 YYREEE (reference sequence). CDR3 protein: CASSLGSGAGGYTF. CDR3 DNA: TGTGCCAGCAGCTTGGGTTCAGGGGCTGGTGGCTACACCTTC.

This clone ranks as large. The same CDR3 arises from other DNA sequences in this sample as well. The chain combines TRBV28 with TRBJ1-2; maybe TRBD1 (6 bases). V was shortened by 4 bases and J by 5 bases, with 14 bases between the two germline ends. CDR1 is MDHEN, CDR2 SYDVKM, per germline. This CDR3 contains 14 residues. CDR3 region: CASSSGTGLYGYTF. The CDR3 DNA reads TGTGCCAGCAGTTCTGGTACAGGGCTTTATGGCTACACCTTC.

This chain uses TRBV27 with TRBJ2-2, with TRBD2 matching over 7 bases. The germline V gene encodes CDR1 MNHEY and CDR2 SMNVEV (reference sequence). This CDR3 spans 14 amino acids. V was pared by 5 bases and J by 9 bases, with 9 bases of the junction left unmatched. CDR3 sequence (DNA): TGTGCCAGCAGTCCCGGGACTAAGAACAGGGAGCTGTTTTTT. It codes for CASSPGTKNRELFF.

The V gene is TRBV7-8, the J gene TRBJ2-7; 10 bases are shared with TRBD2. The V gene's germline CDR1 is SGHVS and CDR2 FQNEAQ. The CDR3 is 15 residues long. Trimming took 3 bases from V and 0 from J; bases not matched to a gene: 2. The CDR3 DNA reads TGTGCCAGCAGCTTTAGCGGGGGGCCCTCCTACGAGCAGTACTTC. It codes for CASSFSGGPSYEQYF.

The chain uses TRBV27 and TRBJ2-3; 9 nucleotides agree with TRBD2. Per germline, CDR1 MNHEY and CDR2 SMNVEV (reference sequence). V lost 5 bases to trimming and J lost 4 bases; unmatched junction nucleotides: 7. There are 15 residues in the CDR3. The CDR3 here is CASSPGTSMSDTQYF. For the CDR3, the DNA is TGTGCCAGCAGTCCCGGGACTAGCATGTCAGATACGCAGTATTTT.

The table lists this clone with a few counts. The chain links TRBV7-2 to TRBJ1-1; 7 positions match TRBD1. Trimming removed 5 bases from V and 1 base from J; junction bases left unmatched: 4. Per germline, CDR1 SGHTA and CDR2 FQGNSA. The CDR3 has 14 amino acids. The CDR3 region has the DNA TGTGCCAGCAGCACCTGGGACAGGAACACTGAAGCTTTCTTT. It specifies CASSTWDRNTEAFF.

The rearrangement joins TRBV4-1 to TRBJ2-5, with a possible D match to TRBD2 (6 bases). The J call may be faulty, since TRBJ2-7 better matches the DNA end. The CDR3 extends over 13 amino acids. Germline-derived CDR1 and CDR2 are MGHRA and YSYEKL. The CDR3 region is CASSPGGSYEQYF. The CDR3 DNA is TGCGCCAGCAGCCCTGGGGGGTCCTACGAGCAGTACTTC.

The rearrangement links TRBV28 to TRBJ2-7; TRBD2 matches 9 bases. Germline-derived CDR1 and CDR2 are MDHEN and SYDVKM. There are 15 residues in the CDR3. With V trimmed by 10 bases and J by 2 bases, 12 bases remained unmatched. The CDR3 is CAILAPSGTTYEQYF. The CDR3 DNA reads TGTGCCATCCTCGCCCCTAGCGGGACCACCTACGAGCAGTACTTC.

V usage is TRBV7-7 and J usage is TRBJ2-1, with 10 bases matching TRBD2. This CDR3 region has 15 residues. Germline lookup yields CDR1 SSHAT and CDR2 FNYEAQ (reference sequence). V gave up 2 bases and J gave up 8 bases; unmatched junction bases: 6. The CDR3 DNA follows: TGTGCCAGCAGCTTACTAGCGGGAGAGGTGCATGAGCAGTTCTTC. Its translation is CASSLLAGEVHEQFF.

This chain connects TRBV14 to TRBJ2-1; unclear D gene. Trimming took off 3 bases at V and 0 bases at J, with 9 bases between the two ends. CDR1 is SGHDN, CDR2 FVKESK, per germline. The CDR3 runs to 15 residues. CDR3 sequence reads: CASSHWASSYNEQFF. In nucleotides, the CDR3 is TGTGCCAGCAGCCACTGGGCGAGCTCCTACAATGAGCAGTTCTTC.

The CDR3 DNA is TGCGCCAGCAGCCTTGCTTGGACTAGCGGGGGCCCGGGGAATGAGCAGTTCTTC. Protein: CASSLAWTSGGPGNEQFF. The chain uses TRBV4-1 and TRBJ2-1; 13 bases fit TRBD2. Germline V gives CDR1 MGHRA, CDR2 YSYEKL. The CDR3 is 18 amino acids. Unmatched junction bases numbered 13, after V lost 4 bases and J lost 7 bases.

The rearrangement joins TRBV7-4 to TRBJ1-1; D not resolved. The germline V gene has CDR1 SGHVT and CDR2 SQSDAQ. Between the trimmed V and J ends, which lost 2 bases and 1 base, there was a span of 5 bases. The CDR3 consists of 13 residues. CDR3 sequence reads: CASSLTGNTEAFF. The CDR3 DNA reads as TGTGCCAGCAGCTTAACCGGGAACACTGAAGCTTTCTTT.

The sample holds a few counts of this clone. This chain connects TRBV4-3 to TRBJ1-5; TRBD1 matches at 8 bases. Germline V gives CDR1 LGHNA, CDR2 YSLEER. This CDR3 is built from 17 residues. Trimming removed 0 bases from V and 2 bases from J; junction bases left unmatched: 6. The CDR3 spells CASSQDHWGQGNQPQHF. As DNA, the CDR3 is TGCGCCAGCAGCCAAGATCATTGGGGACAGGGCAATCAGCCCCAGCATTTT.

The chain is built from TRBV27 and TRBJ2-7; 11 bases match TRBD2. CDR1 is MNHEY, CDR2 SMNVEV, per germline (reference sequence). The CDR3 has 15 residues. V was pared by 6 bases and J by 4 bases, with 8 bases of the junction left unmatched. The CDR3: CASSWGSGGAYEQYF. The DNA of the CDR3 is TGTGCCAGCAGCTGGGGTAGCGGGGGGGCATACGAGCAGTACTTC.

This clone turned up a few times. The chain couples TRBV25-1 to TRBJ1-1, with a tentative D call TRBD1 (6 bases). This CDR3 is built from 13 residues. The V and J ends lost 8 bases and 2 bases respectively, with 12 bases between them. Germline CDR1 and CDR2: MGHDK and SYGVNS. This CDR3 reads CASSQQGNTEAFF. Here the CDR3 DNA reads TGTGCCAGCTCCCAACAGGGTAACACTGAAGCTTTCTTT. Full variable domain (remainder filled in from reference TRBV25-1 and TRBJ1-1): EADIYQTPRYLVIGTGKKITLECSQTMGHDKMYWYQQDPGMELHLIHYSYGVNSTEKGDLSSESTVSRIRTEHFPLTLESARPSHTSQYLCASSQQGNTEAFFGQGTRLTVV.

This clone was counted only a few times. The chain has TRBV5-4 and TRBJ1-1; D is unresolved. The germline V gene has CDR1 SGHNT and CDR2 YYREEE (reference sequence). V lost 4 bases, J lost 1 base, and 14 bases lay in between. The CDR3 has 15 amino acids. The DNA for the CDR3 is TGTGCCAGCAGCCCGTGGAGTTTTCAGAACACTGAAGCTTTCTTT. Translation: CASSPWSFQNTEAFF. Filled out from reference TRBV5-4 and TRBJ1-1, the complete variable domain reads ETGVTQSPTHLIKTRGQQVTLRCSSQSGHNTVSWYQQALGQGPQFIFQYYREEENGRGNFPPRFSGLQFPNYSSELNVNALELDDSALYLCASSPWSFQNTEAFFGQGTRLTVV.

This clone is deemed large. The chain has TRBV5-6 and TRBJ2-2; TRBD2 agrees at 7 bases. CDR3 size: 16 residues. CDR1 is SGHDT, CDR2 YYEEEE, per germline. J lost 6 bases, V lost 2 bases, and 10 bases had no gene match. CDR3 loop: CASSLYGGSISGELFF. The CDR3 DNA reads as TGTGCCAGCAGCTTATATGGCGGGAGCATTTCCGGGGAGCTGTTTTTT.

The chain is built from TRBV28 and TRBJ1-2; tentative D call: TRBD1 (5 bases). The CDR3 consists of 15 residues. Germline assignment: CDR1 MDHEN and CDR2 SYDVKM. With 2 bases removed from V and 3 bases from J, the gap between germline ends came to 13 bases. The CDR3 DNA sequence: TGTGCCAGCAGTTTACGTCCAGGGCATCACTATGGCTACACCTTC. Translation: CASSLRPGHHYGYTF.

The chain couples TRBV7-2 to TRBJ2-5; TRBD2 agrees at 7 bases. The germline V gene has CDR1 SGHTA and CDR2 FQGNSA. The CDR3 contains 13 residues. Trimming removed 3 bases from V and 3 bases from J; junction bases left unmatched: 1. The CDR3 nucleotides read TGTGCCAGCAGCTTCGGACTAGAAGAGACCCAGTACTTC. It encodes CASSFGLEETQYF.

This clone qualifies as medium-sized. J is TRBJ1-1 and V is TRBV7-9, with D perhaps matching TRBD1 (6 bases). Germline CDR1 SEHNR, CDR2 FQNEAQ (reference sequence). The length of the CDR3 is 13 residues. With 1 base removed from V and 11 bases from J, the gap between germline ends came to 14 bases. CDR3 in amino acids: CASSLGGRIGAFF. The CDR3 DNA reads as TGTGCCAGCAGCTTAGGGGGGCGGATCGGGGCTTTCTTT.

The chain combines TRBV30 with TRBJ2-7, with D possibly matching TRBD2 (6 bases). Germline-derived CDR1 and CDR2 are GTSNPN and SVGIG (reference sequence). The CDR3 spans 14 residues. V lost 2 bases, J lost 0 bases, and 11 bases lay in between. The CDR3 DNA reads TGTGCCTGGAGTTGGGGAGGAGCCTCCTACGAGCAGTACTTC. Translating gives CAWSWGGASYEQYF.